This is a list of T cell receptor beta chains from one sample in a study of tumor and adjacent non-tumor tissue in lung cancer. TCRdb analysed the multiplex PCR reads with MiXCR anew, one entry per CDR3 protein. Of some 97,000 distinct CDR3 sequences in the sample, over 55% were seen once. The specimen sequenced was distant non-tumor lung tissue. These receptor sequences come from a young man with non-small cell lung cancer. Both conserved end residues are trimmed from each CDR3. The order of the fields is V gene, J gene, CDR3 protein.

>TRBV11-2|TRBJ1-2
TSSLLTGGAGGYT
>TRBV20-1|TRBJ2-3
SARIGADTRY
>TRBV20-1|TRBJ2-5
SAIRTGKETQY
>TRBV6-5|TRBJ1-2
ASSYSSRIGYT
>TRBV11-2|TRBJ1-1
ASSFRGGGIEAF
>TRBV20-1|TRBJ2-7
SAPNPGQPYGQY
>TRBV12-3/TRBV12-4|TRBJ2-2
ASSLWGGAWNTGGLF
>TRBV20-1|TRBJ2-7
SARSPSGGPYEQY
>TRBV11-3|TRBJ2-7
ASSLGQEAYEQY
>TRBV5-6|TRBJ2-1
ASRLGTGNEQF
>TRBV12-3/TRBV12-4|TRBJ2-5
ASSIHLGHKRQETQY
>TRBV5-8|TRBJ1-4
ASSLKGGEKLF
>TRBV20-1|TRBJ2-7
SASLRGSMDEQY
>TRBV11-1|TRBJ2-1
ASSLGNEQF
>TRBV6-2/TRBV6-3|TRBJ2-7
ANRRNEQY
>TRBV29-1|TRBJ2-2
SVETGGRKTGELF
>TRBV11-1|TRBJ2-4
ASTHSGGATKNIKY
>TRBV6-5|TRBJ2-7
ASGYGSSLSSYEQY
>TRBV29-1|TRBJ2-7
SVESHRDSFYEQY
>TRBV4-1|TRBJ2-3
ASSGRETTGTDMQY
>TRBV11-2|TRBJ1-2
TSSLAGTGARGGYT
>TRBV21-1|TRBJ1-1
ASSKTGEPMNTEAF
>TRBV12-3/TRBV12-4|TRBJ2-3
ARRAQASDTQY
>TRBV4-1|TRBJ2-5
ARGQEELAGGRGTQY
>TRBV29-1|TRBJ1-2
STARDCTNYGYS
>TRBV20-1|TRBJ2-1
SPLTGTSVLHGQF
>TRBV4-2|TRBJ2-7
AGRYPGGASSYEQY
>TRBV6-2/TRBV6-3|TRBJ1-5
AGSPRGLTIQPQH